This TCR beta chain was obtained from a study of T cell responses to AZD1222 COVID-19 vaccine. Sequenced by immunoSEQ multiplex PCR; TCRdb stores in-frame clones only, minus some. The data hold under 150,000 clones, with just under 95% observed a single time. The germline gives CDR1 SGHRS, CDR2 YFSETQ. The V gene end was trimmed by 2 bases and the J gene end by 2 bases; junction bases not matched to a gene: 2. CDR3 length: 15 amino acids. The V call is TRBV5-1, the J call TRBJ1-3; 9 nucleotides agree with TRBD1. The clonotype originates from an adult in good health. This specimen was peripheral blood, taken on day 0 of AZD1222 vaccination. CDR3 nucleotide sequence: TGCGCCAGCAGCTTACAGGGGGCCCCTGGAAACACCATATATTTT. This translates into CASSLQGAPGNTIYF.